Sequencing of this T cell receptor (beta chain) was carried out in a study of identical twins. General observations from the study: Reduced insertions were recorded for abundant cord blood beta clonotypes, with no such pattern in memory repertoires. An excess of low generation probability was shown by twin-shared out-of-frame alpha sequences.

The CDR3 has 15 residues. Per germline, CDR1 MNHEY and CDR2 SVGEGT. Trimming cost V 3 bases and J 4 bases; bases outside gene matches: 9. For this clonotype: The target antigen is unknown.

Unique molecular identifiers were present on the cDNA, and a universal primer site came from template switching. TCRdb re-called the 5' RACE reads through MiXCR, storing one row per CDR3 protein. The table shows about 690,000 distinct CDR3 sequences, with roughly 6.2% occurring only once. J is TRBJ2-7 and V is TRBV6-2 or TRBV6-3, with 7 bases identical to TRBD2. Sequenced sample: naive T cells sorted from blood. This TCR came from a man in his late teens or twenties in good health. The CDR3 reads CASSYWSGTEYEQYF. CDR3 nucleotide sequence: TGTGCCAGCAGTTATTGGAGCGGGACGGAATACGAGCAGTACTTC.